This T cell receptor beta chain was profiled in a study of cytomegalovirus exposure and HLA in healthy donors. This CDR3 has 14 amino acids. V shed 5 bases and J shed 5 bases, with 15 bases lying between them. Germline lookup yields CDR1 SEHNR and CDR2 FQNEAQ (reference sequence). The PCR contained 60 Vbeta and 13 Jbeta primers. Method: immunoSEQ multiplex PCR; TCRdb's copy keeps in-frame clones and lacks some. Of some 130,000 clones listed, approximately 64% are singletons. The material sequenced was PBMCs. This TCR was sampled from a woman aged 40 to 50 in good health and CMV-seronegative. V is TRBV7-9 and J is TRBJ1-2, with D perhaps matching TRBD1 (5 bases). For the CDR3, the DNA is TGTGCCAGCAGCGTCACGGGGGTACGGTATGGCTACACCTTC. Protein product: CASSVTGVRYGYTF.